Described below is a single T cell receptor beta chain sequence and its context. Its antigen remains unidentified. A read error may produce the germline difference seen at one junction end. This record comes from a study of tumor-infiltrating lymphocytes in primary liver carcinoma. Study-level information: Those enrolled were patients of both sexes, who were aged 30 to 69 years. Study results and caveats: Against blood, tumors held a significantly higher top-250-clone fraction (p = 0.039). Whereas tumor region pairs overlapped more, tumor-adjacent and tumor-blood pairs overlapped less.

The V gene's germline CDR1 is SGHAT and CDR2 FQNNGV. The CDR3 has 15 amino acids. Starting material for RNA and DNA co-extraction consisted of about 17-30 mg of unsorted bulk tissue. Donors underwent surgery for histopathologically diagnosed primary liver carcinoma. cDNA specific to TCR beta was made from about 0.45 ug of total RNA, with a constant-region primer employed for priming. What produced the TCR beta libraries was three nested multiplex PCR rounds using slightly modified ARM-PCR. Both of the initial two PCR rounds ran for around 10 cycles and employed TRBV1-TRBV30 forward primers alongside a C-beta reverse primer. TCRdb itself ran the multiplex PCR reads through MiXCR, one entry per CDR3 protein. The table lists approximately 190,000 distinct CDR3 sequences, over 80% of them singletons, with 15% to 20% in the top ten.

The chain combines TRBV11-2 with TRBJ2-7, with 9 positions matching TRBD1. This receptor was taken from a man between 35 and 55 years old with primary liver carcinoma and hepatitis B virus infection. Sequencing used tumor tissue from primary liver carcinoma. The CDR3 DNA is TGTGCCAACAGCTTACGATGGACAGGGGAACATGAGCAGTACTTC. It codes for CANSLRWTGEHEQYF. The whole variable domain, filled in from reference TRBV11-2 and TRBJ2-7, reads EAGVAQSPRYKIIEKRQSVAFWCNPISGHATLYWYQQILGQGPKLLIQFQNNGVVDDSQLPKDRFSAERLKGVDSTLKIQPAKLEDSAVYLCANSLRWTGEHEQYFGPGTRLTVT.